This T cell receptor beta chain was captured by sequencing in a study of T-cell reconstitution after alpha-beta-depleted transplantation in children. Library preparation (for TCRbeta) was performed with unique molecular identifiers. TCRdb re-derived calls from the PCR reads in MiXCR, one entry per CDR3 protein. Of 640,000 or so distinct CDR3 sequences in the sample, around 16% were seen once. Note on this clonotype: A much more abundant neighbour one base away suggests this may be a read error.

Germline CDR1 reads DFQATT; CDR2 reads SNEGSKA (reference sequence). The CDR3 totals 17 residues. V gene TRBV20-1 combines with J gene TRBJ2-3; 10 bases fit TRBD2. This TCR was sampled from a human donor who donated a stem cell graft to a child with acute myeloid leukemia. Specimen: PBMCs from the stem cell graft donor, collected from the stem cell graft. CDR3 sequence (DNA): TGCTGTGCTAGAGATCTGGGAGCGGGGGGGCCGAAAGATACGCAGTATTTT. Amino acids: CCARDLGAGGPKDTQYF.